This is a list of T cell receptor beta chains from one sample in a study of long-term antiretroviral therapy in people with HIV. Generated by immunoSEQ multiplex PCR, the TCRdb table keeps only in-frame clones and is missing some. The sample gives tens of thousands of clones, around 87% of which show up once; approximately 3.5% is in the top ten. The specimen comprised unsorted PBMCs, sampled roughly 2.7 years after starting antiretroviral therapy. These receptors all stem from a woman aged 50 to 60 with HIV. CDR3s include the opening cysteine and the closing phenylalanine or tryptophan.

v_call	j_call	cdr3_aa
TRBV27	TRBJ1-2	CASSLYENYGYTF
TRBV27	TRBJ2-7	CASSMARLSREQYF
TRBV7-8	TRBJ2-1	CASWGSTNNEQFF
TRBV5-1	TRBJ2-7	CASSFGSSYEQYF
TRBV19	TRBJ1-5	CASSILSGQGFGPQHF
TRBV11-2	TRBJ2-7	CASSRLAGGLVSYEQYF
TRBV5-6	TRBJ2-7	CASSLRGGYEQYF
TRBV5-1	TRBJ2-1	CASSRTSAINEQFF
TRBV7-9	TRBJ1-4	CASSTRQGLEKLFF
TRBV9	TRBJ2-2	CASSVASLTGELFF